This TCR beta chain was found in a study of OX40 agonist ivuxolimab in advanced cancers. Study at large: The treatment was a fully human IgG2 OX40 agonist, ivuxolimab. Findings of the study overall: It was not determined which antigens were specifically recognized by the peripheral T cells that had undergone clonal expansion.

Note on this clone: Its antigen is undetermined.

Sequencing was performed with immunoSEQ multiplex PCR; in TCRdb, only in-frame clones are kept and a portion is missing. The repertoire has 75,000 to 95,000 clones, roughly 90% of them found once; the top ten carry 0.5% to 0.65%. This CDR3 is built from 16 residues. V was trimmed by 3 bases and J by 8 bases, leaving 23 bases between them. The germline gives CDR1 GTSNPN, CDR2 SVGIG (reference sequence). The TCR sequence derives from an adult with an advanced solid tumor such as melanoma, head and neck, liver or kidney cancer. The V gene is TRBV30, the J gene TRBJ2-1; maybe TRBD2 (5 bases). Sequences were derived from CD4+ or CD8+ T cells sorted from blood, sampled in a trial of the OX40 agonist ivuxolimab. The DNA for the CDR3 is TGTGCCTGGAGCCTCACGGGCCCCGGGATGTCGGATGAGCAGTTCTTC. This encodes CAWSLTGPGMSDEQFF.